Presented here are 32 T cell receptor beta chains from one specimen sequenced in a study of response to subunit inactivated influenza vaccine. TCRdb passed the RT-PCR reads through MiXCR, listing each CDR3 protein once. The sample has fewer than 350,000 distinct CDR3 sequences, 21% seen once. The material was PBMCs from blood, obtained less than 22 months after vaccination. The receptors derive from a man aged 45 to 75 who received an inactivated influenza vaccine.

In its sample, this clonotype was seen a few times. V gene TRBV2 combines with J gene TRBJ2-3; 9 bases align to TRBD2. Trimming at V came to 6 bases and at J to 2 bases, leaving 6 bases not matched to a gene. The CDR3 covers 15 residues. Germline assignment: CDR1 SNHLY and CDR2 FYNNEI. The CDR3 coding sequence is TGTGCCAGCAGACAAGCGGGGGGTTACACAGATACGCAGTATTTT. It codes for CASRQAGGYTDTQYF.

V usage is TRBV19 and J usage is TRBJ2-3, with D perhaps given as TRBD1 or TRBD2 (6 bases each). This CDR3 region has 14 residues. Germline V CDR1 and CDR2: LNHDA, SQIVND (reference sequence). V was trimmed by 0 bases and J by 7 bases, leaving 11 bases between them. The CDR3 DNA sequence: TGTGCCAGTAGTATAGAATCGGGGGCCAATACGCAGTATTTT. This codes for CASSIESGANTQYF.

This clonotype was found a few times. The rearrangement joins TRBV9 to TRBJ1-3; D is unclear. Trimming removed 0 bases from V and 0 bases from J, with 10 bases in between. Germline CDR1 reads SGDLS; CDR2 reads YYNGEE. The CDR3 length is 16 residues. The CDR3 DNA reads TGTGCCAGCAGCGTAGCTGGAGGGTACTCTGGAAACACCATATATTTT. This sequence encodes CASSVAGGYSGNTIYF.

This clonotype has only a few counts. The chain couples TRBV5-4 to TRBJ2-3; 7 nucleotides agree with TRBD2. J lost 0 bases, V lost 5 bases, and 6 bases had no gene match. Germline CDR1 reads SGHNT; CDR2 reads YYREEE (reference sequence). This CDR3 contains 15 residues. CDR3 region: CASRIGGFSTDTQYF. The CDR3 region has the DNA TGTGCCAGCAGGATCGGGGGGTTCAGCACAGATACGCAGTATTTT.

The V and J genes are TRBV7-1 and TRBJ2-1, with TRBD2 identical over 9 bases. TRBV7-1 is noted as an ORF with a role that remains uncertain. Germline trimming cut 6 bases from V and 5 bases from J; bases unmatched to any gene: 8. The CDR3 contains 15 residues. CDR3 sequence reads: CASSQTSGTDNEQFF. The CDR3 DNA reads TGTGCCAGCAGTCAGACTAGCGGAACCGACAATGAGCAGTTCTTC.

This rearrangement joins TRBV2 to TRBJ1-1, with unresolved D. Trimming cost V 8 bases and J 0 bases, with 13 bases left between them. The CDR3 runs to 14 residues. Germline values: CDR1 SNHLY, CDR2 FYNNEI. In DNA form, the CDR3 reads TGTGCCAGCCACTGGTCTTTTATGAACACTGAAGCTTTCTTT. Its protein is CASHWSFMNTEAFF.

The V gene is TRBV4-3, the J gene TRBJ1-3; D may be TRBD1 (5 bases). The CDR3 consists of 16 residues. The V and J ends lost 4 bases and 2 bases respectively, with 15 bases between them. Germline V gene data show CDR1 as LGHNA and CDR2 as YSLEER. CDR3 nucleotide sequence: TGCGCCAGCAGCCTAACCTCTATGGGGGCTGGAAACACCATATATTTT. Protein product: CASSLTSMGAGNTIYF.

The gene calls are TRBV6-5 and TRBJ2-5; the D gene is possibly TRBD1 (5 bases). The CDR3 runs to 11 residues. V gave up 8 bases and J gave up 6 bases, with 10 bases separating them. Germline CDR1 MNHEY, CDR2 SVGAGI. The CDR3 is CASQGGKTQYF. CDR3 bases: TGTGCCAGCCAGGGCGGAAAGACCCAGTACTTC.

This clonotype has a count of ten or more. The chain recombines TRBV28 with TRBJ2-6; TRBD2 might be the D (5 bases). V was pared by 6 bases and J by 1 base, with 19 bases between. From germline, CDR1 is MDHEN and CDR2 SYDVKM. The CDR3 has 18 amino acids. The CDR3 sequence: CASSSSGVRRSGANVLTF. CDR3 bases: TGTGCCAGCAGCTCCTCCGGGGTCCGGCGGTCTGGGGCCAACGTCCTGACTTTC. Together with reference TRBV28 and TRBJ2-6, the CDR3 gives the full variable domain: DVKVTQSSRYLVKRTGEKVFLECVQDMDHENMFWYRQDPGLGLRLIYFSYDVKMKEKGDIPEGYSVSREKKERFSLILESASTNQTSMYLCASSSSGVRRSGANVLTFGAGSRLTVL.

This clonotype was observed a few times. The V gene is TRBV5-1, the J gene TRBJ1-1; D gene uncertain. In germline, CDR1 is SGHRS, CDR2 YFSETQ. The CDR3 is 15 amino acids. Deletions cut 0 bases from V and 3 bases from J, with 12 bases between. The CDR3 reads CASSLVRASDTEAFF. The CDR3 nucleotides are TGCGCCAGCAGCTTGGTAAGGGCCTCAGACACTGAAGCTTTCTTT.

This clonotype was recorded a few times. This chain connects TRBV18 to TRBJ1-4, with a weak D call TRBD1 (5 bases). Germline values: CDR1 KGHSH, CDR2 LQKENI. The CDR3 spans 14 residues. Between the trimmed V and J ends, which lost 4 bases and 12 bases, there was a span of 18 bases. CDR3 sequence (DNA): TGTGCCAGCTCACGGGGACGTCCCTTCGCGGAACTGTTTTTT. It encodes CASSRGRPFAELFF.

This clonotype was counted ten times or more. The chain combines TRBV5-6 with TRBJ2-2; D ambiguous. Trimming removed 0 bases at V and 0 bases at J, with 6 bases between. The CDR3 has 15 amino acids. Germline CDR1 and CDR2: SGHDT and YYEEEE. CDR3 coding DNA: TGTGCCAGCAGCTTGGACAGCCCGAACACCGGGGAGCTGTTTTTT. Its translation is CASSLDSPNTGELFF.

This clonotype has just a few counts. The V call is TRBV11-2, the J call TRBJ2-2; 9 positions match TRBD2. V shed 5 bases and J 2 bases; nucleotides not matched to a gene: 15. CDR3 length: 19 residues. CDR1 and CDR2 from the germline V gene are SGHAT and FQNNGV. Here the CDR3 DNA reads TGTGCCAGCAGCGCCTTCCAGGGTAGCGGGAGCCCCAACACCGGGGAGCTGTTTTTT. Amino acids: CASSAFQGSGSPNTGELFF. Full variable domain (remainder filled in from reference TRBV11-2 and TRBJ2-2): EAGVAQSPRYKIIEKRQSVAFWCNPISGHATLYWYQQILGQGPKLLIQFQNNGVVDDSQLPKDRFSAERLKGVDSTLKIQPAKLEDSAVYLCASSAFQGSGSPNTGELFFGEGSRLTVL.

J is TRBJ2-3 and V is TRBV2; D remains unclear. There are 12 residues in the CDR3. The germline V and J ends were trimmed by 7 bases and 5 bases, with 10 bases remaining between them. Germline V gene lookup returns CDR1 SNHLY and CDR2 FYNNEI. In DNA, the CDR3 is TGTGCCAGCATGGTCGGAGTAGATACGCAGTATTTT. Protein product: CASMVGVDTQYF.

This clonotype was recorded many times. The chain uses TRBV7-2 and TRBJ1-4; 7 bases fit TRBD1. The V gene end was trimmed by 2 bases and the J gene end by 8 bases; junction bases not matched to a gene: 8. Germline loops: CDR1 SGHTA, CDR2 FQGNSA. The CDR3 covers 15 residues. CDR3 in amino acids: CASSLRRGLDEKLFF. The CDR3 DNA is TGTGCCAGCAGCTTACGGAGGGGGCTTGACGAAAAACTGTTTTTT.

V and J are TRBV7-9 and TRBJ2-6, with D uncertain. Germline loops: CDR1 SEHNR, CDR2 FQNEAQ (reference sequence). V lost 10 bases and J lost 0, with 7 bases in between. The CDR3 is made up of 13 amino acids. The DNA for the CDR3 is TGTGCCATGTCAGGCTCTGGGGCCAACGTCCTGACTTTC. The encoded protein is CAMSGSGANVLTF.

In its sample, this clonotype was seen a few times. V usage is TRBV30 and J usage is TRBJ1-3, with D maybe TRBD1 (5 bases). Looked up from germline, CDR1 is GTSNPN and CDR2 is SVGIG (reference sequence). V lost 4 bases, J lost 4 bases, and 8 bases lay in between. This CDR3 has 12 residues. The CDR3, as DNA: TGTGCCTGGAAGGGGTCCGGAAACACCATATATTTT. Amino acids: CAWKGSGNTIYF.

The sample holds many counts of this clonotype. The chain combines TRBV6-4 with TRBJ1-1, with D hard to call. V shed 0 bases and J shed 2 bases, with 4 bases lying between them. The germline V gene encodes CDR1 MRHNA and CDR2 SNTAGT. CDR3 size: 13 residues. CDR3 loop: CASSDSDNTEAFF. For the CDR3, the DNA is TGTGCCAGCAGTGACTCGGACAACACTGAAGCTTTCTTT.

The V and J genes are TRBV6-1 and TRBJ2-7, with 7 bases lining up with TRBD2. This CDR3 region has 15 residues. Germline V gene sequence: CDR1 MNHNS, CDR2 SASEGT. Trimming at V came to 5 bases and at J to 6 bases, leaving 13 bases not matched to a gene. For the CDR3, the DNA is TGTGCCAGCAGTAGCCTGGGAGGGGAGGTTTCCGAGCAGTACTTC. It yields the protein CASSSLGGEVSEQYF.

The CDR3 is CASSPKTGKRTEAFF. CDR3 in DNA: TGTGCCAGCAGCCCTAAGACAGGGAAGAGGACTGAAGCTTTCTTT. This chain links TRBV11-1 with TRBJ1-1; 7 bases match TRBD1. Trimming took 5 bases from V and 5 from J; bases not matched to a gene: 11. This CDR3 region has 15 residues. Germline V gives CDR1 SGHAT, CDR2 FQDESV (reference sequence).

The chain combines TRBV6-5 with TRBJ1-5, with a tentative D call TRBD1 (5 bases). The CDR3 is made up of 15 amino acids. V was clipped by 3 bases and J by 4 bases, with 13 bases between them. Germline V gives CDR1 MNHEY, CDR2 SVGAGI. The DNA for the CDR3 is TGTGCCAGCAGTTATTTTTGGGACGGGAATCAGCCCCAGCATTTT. It is translated as CASSYFWDGNQPQHF.

This clonotype has just a few counts. The chain uses TRBV12-3 or TRBV12-4 and TRBJ1-1; D is perhaps TRBD1 (5 bases). The CDR3 contains 13 residues. V was cut by 4 bases and J by 4 bases, with 10 bases left in between. CDR3 DNA sequence: TGTGCCAGCAGTTACTCCAGGGCCACTGAAGCTTTCTTT. This codes for CASSYSRATEAFF.

This clonotype turned up a few times. This chain joins TRBV6-5 and TRBJ2-5; 10 bases align to TRBD2. Germline V gives CDR1 MNHEY, CDR2 SVGAGI. CDR3 length: 15 amino acids. V trimming: 4 bases; J trimming: 4 bases; junction bases outside the gene matches: 6. CDR3 sequence reads: CASSFLAGEGETQYF. The CDR3 DNA is TGTGCCAGCAGTTTCCTAGCGGGGGAAGGAGAGACCCAGTACTTC.

Only a few counts were recorded for this clonotype. The V call is TRBV27, the J call TRBJ1-6, with D unclear. Germline V gene lookup returns CDR1 MNHEY and CDR2 SMNVEV (reference sequence). V shed 6 bases and J shed 6 bases, with 15 bases lying between them. There are 15 residues in the CDR3. CDR3 coding DNA: TGTGCCAGCAGCCCGGTCCCCTCTAGTAATTCACCCCTCCACTTT. Translated: CASSPVPSSNSPLHF.

The chain uses TRBV28 and TRBJ2-5, with D tentatively TRBD1 (6 bases). Trimming removed 6 bases from V and 5 bases from J, with 13 bases in between. The V gene's germline CDR1 is MDHEN and CDR2 SYDVKM. The CDR3 is 13 residues long. The CDR3, as DNA: TGTGCCAGCAGGACAGGAAACGGGGAGACCCAGTACTTC. Translated, it gives CASRTGNGETQYF.

The genes are TRBV20-1 and TRBJ2-3; D is possibly TRBD1 (6 bases). Trimming shortened V by 0 bases and J by 5 bases, and 12 bases separated the two germline ends. Germline CDR1 and CDR2: DFQATT and SNEGSKA (reference sequence). There are 14 residues in the CDR3. In DNA, the CDR3 is TGCAGTGCTAGAGATCTGAGGGGGATAGATACGCAGTATTTT. Translation: CSARDLRGIDTQYF.

This clonotype was recorded at least ten times. The chain employs TRBV20-1 and TRBJ1-1; D gene uncertain. Looked up from germline, CDR1 is DFQATT and CDR2 is SNEGSKA (reference sequence). Trimming took 3 bases from V and 0 from J, leaving 11 bases between them. The CDR3 runs to 14 residues. The chain's CDR3 is CSARSGEVNTEAFF. The CDR3 nucleotides read TGCAGTGCTAGGTCAGGCGAAGTGAACACTGAAGCTTTCTTT.

The gene calls are TRBV9 and TRBJ2-5, with 7 bases identical to TRBD1. CDR1 and CDR2 from the germline V gene are SGDLS and YYNGEE. J was trimmed by 3 bases and V by 4 bases; bases with no gene match: 3. The CDR3 loop spans 13 amino acids. The CDR3 spells CASSSGTEETQYF. The CDR3 nucleotides are TGTGCCAGCAGCTCCGGGACAGAAGAGACCCAGTACTTC.

A few counts support this clonotype. This rearrangement joins TRBV7-2 to TRBJ2-7; a possible D gene is TRBD2 (5 bases). The CDR3 runs 15 residues. Trimming shortened V by 2 bases and J by 4 bases, and 15 bases separated the two germline ends. CDR1 and CDR2 from the germline V gene are SGHTA and FQGNSA. CDR3 loop: CASSLHSSPPYEQYF. In nucleotides, the CDR3 is TGTGCCAGCAGCTTACATTCTAGCCCCCCGTACGAGCAGTACTTC.

This chain connects TRBV7-9 to TRBJ1-1; D gene ambiguous. The CDR3 spans 13 residues. Germline CDR1 is SEHNR and CDR2 is FQNEAQ (reference sequence). V lost 3 bases to trimming and J lost 5 bases, with 10 bases between them. The DNA of the CDR3 is TGTGCCAGCAGCTTCACGTTGGATACTGAAGCTTTCTTT. This encodes CASSFTLDTEAFF. Complete variable domain (other parts from reference TRBV7-9 and TRBJ1-1): DTGVSQNPRHKITKRGQNVTFRCDPISEHNRLYWYRQTLGQGPEFLTYFQNEAQLEKSRLLSDRFSAERPKGSFSTLEIQRTEQGDSAMYLCASSFTLDTEAFFGQGTRLTVV.

The chain couples TRBV5-1 to TRBJ1-4; tentatively, D is TRBD1 (6 bases). There are 14 residues in the CDR3. The germline gives CDR1 SGHRS, CDR2 YFSETQ. V lost 5 bases and J 4 bases, leaving 12 bases between the germline ends. The CDR3: CASRTGQSNEKLFF. CDR3 nucleotides: TGCGCCAGCAGGACAGGACAGAGTAATGAAAAACTGTTTTTT.

There are a few counts of this clonotype. The CDR3 loop reads CASSPLRLAGGRTSSYEQYF. The CDR3 DNA is TGTGCCAGCAGTCCCTTGAGGCTAGCGGGAGGCAGAACTAGCTCCTACGAGCAGTACTTC. The chain links TRBV2 to TRBJ2-7, with TRBD2 matching 11 bases. The germline V gene encodes CDR1 SNHLY and CDR2 FYNNEI. The CDR3 is made up of 20 amino acids. V was clipped by 5 bases and J by 0 bases; unmatched bases: 18.